These T cell receptor beta chains were read from a single sample in a study of T cells in Graves' hyperthyroidism and ophthalmopathy. TCRdb processed the multiplex PCR reads anew with MiXCR; each CDR3 protein has one entry. The repertoire has some 600,000 distinct CDR3 sequences, more than 11% of them found once; the top ten carry 5.5% to 7.5%. The sequenced sample consisted of blood. The source is a woman in her 30s with Graves' hyperthyroidism that later progressed to Graves' ophthalmopathy. CDR3s leave out the opening cysteine and the closing phenylalanine or tryptophan. Each record gives: CDR3 protein, J gene, V gene.

CDR3 protein: ASSPAGGVGTDTQY; J gene: TRBJ2-3; V gene: TRBV7-2
CDR3 protein: ASSPNFGGRFNQPQH; J gene: TRBJ1-5; V gene: TRBV18
CDR3 protein: ASSISSGSSYNEQF; J gene: TRBJ2-1; V gene: TRBV19
CDR3 protein: ASSLEGNTIY; J gene: TRBJ1-3; V gene: TRBV11-2
CDR3 protein: ASSRAGEDEQY; J gene: TRBJ2-7; V gene: TRBV6-2/TRBV6-3
CDR3 protein: ASSPVVEGGELF; J gene: TRBJ2-2; V gene: TRBV6-2/TRBV6-3
CDR3 protein: AWSVGTDIQPQH; J gene: TRBJ1-5; V gene: TRBV30
CDR3 protein: SVENPGSTDTQY; J gene: TRBJ2-3; V gene: TRBV29-1
CDR3 protein: ASTSTGELF; J gene: TRBJ2-2; V gene: TRBV12-3/TRBV12-4
CDR3 protein: ASSLGQGTEKLF; J gene: TRBJ1-4; V gene: TRBV12-3/TRBV12-4
CDR3 protein: ASSLGLAGLV; J gene: TRBJ2-1; V gene: TRBV5-5
CDR3 protein: ASRPQMGITGELF; J gene: TRBJ2-2; V gene: TRBV12-3/TRBV12-4
CDR3 protein: SALLAGITGELF; J gene: TRBJ2-2; V gene: TRBV20-1
CDR3 protein: ASSGRNSVPYEQY; J gene: TRBJ2-7; V gene: TRBV6-1
CDR3 protein: ASSDRLLGGPYEQY; J gene: TRBJ2-7; V gene: TRBV2
CDR3 protein: SARRRQTYEQY; J gene: TRBJ2-7; V gene: TRBV20-1
CDR3 protein: ASSPTGGENTIY; J gene: TRBJ1-3; V gene: TRBV7-9
CDR3 protein: ASSYPLAGVRTDTQY; J gene: TRBJ2-3; V gene: TRBV6-5
CDR3 protein: ASSFRTSGNNEQF; J gene: TRBJ2-1; V gene: TRBV7-2
CDR3 protein: ASSLSGTGSAEQY; J gene: TRBJ2-7; V gene: TRBV12-3/TRBV12-4
CDR3 protein: ASSFGRDRSSYEQY; J gene: TRBJ2-7; V gene: TRBV7-2
CDR3 protein: ASSFPAGSDEQF; J gene: TRBJ2-1; V gene: TRBV11-1
CDR3 protein: ASLHRTGASYEQY; J gene: TRBJ2-7; V gene: TRBV27
CDR3 protein: ASSPTSGSPTDTQY; J gene: TRBJ2-3; V gene: TRBV3-1
CDR3 protein: ASSLGYSGSYEQY; J gene: TRBJ2-7; V gene: TRBV7-9
CDR3 protein: ASSLDPGRGGQPQH; J gene: TRBJ1-5; V gene: TRBV11-2
CDR3 protein: ASDSGGYNEQF; J gene: TRBJ2-1; V gene: TRBV4-1
CDR3 protein: ASSLTGTGQNIQY; J gene: TRBJ2-4; V gene: TRBV7-2
CDR3 protein: ASSPVTVTSNYGYT; J gene: TRBJ1-2; V gene: TRBV19
CDR3 protein: ASNLSRLAGEQF; J gene: TRBJ2-1; V gene: TRBV6-2/TRBV6-3
CDR3 protein: ASSPLSAGGTTDTQY; J gene: TRBJ2-3; V gene: TRBV13
CDR3 protein: ASSLTTDQGYEQY; J gene: TRBJ2-7; V gene: TRBV7-2
CDR3 protein: ASSSTGTGVEQY; J gene: TRBJ2-7; V gene: TRBV6-1
CDR3 protein: ASSFLASGQYNEQF; J gene: TRBJ2-1; V gene: TRBV11-2
CDR3 protein: SARTSGGGTQY; J gene: TRBJ2-5; V gene: TRBV20-1
CDR3 protein: ASSQMEGSTDTQY; J gene: TRBJ2-3; V gene: TRBV14
CDR3 protein: SVASGTSVTDTQY; J gene: TRBJ2-3; V gene: TRBV29-1
CDR3 protein: ASSSGGVSGYT; J gene: TRBJ1-2; V gene: TRBV27
CDR3 protein: ASSSLPGLAGGSEQY; J gene: TRBJ2-7; V gene: TRBV6-1
CDR3 protein: ASSQELGGGNIQY; J gene: TRBJ2-4; V gene: TRBV14
CDR3 protein: SARDDWRSYEQY; J gene: TRBJ2-7; V gene: TRBV20-1
CDR3 protein: SARAITMGVGYGYT; J gene: TRBJ1-2; V gene: TRBV20-1
CDR3 protein: ATSDFGMTSGSSFYNEQF; J gene: TRBJ2-1; V gene: TRBV24-1
CDR3 protein: ASSDRVSGYT; J gene: TRBJ1-2; V gene: TRBV19
CDR3 protein: SARSPLSLYNEQF; J gene: TRBJ2-1; V gene: TRBV20-1
CDR3 protein: SVSGTGFTGELF; J gene: TRBJ2-2; V gene: TRBV29-1
CDR3 protein: ASSLIYDEKLF; J gene: TRBJ1-4; V gene: TRBV2
CDR3 protein: SASSPGYNEQF; J gene: TRBJ2-1; V gene: TRBV20-1
CDR3 protein: SVEDDGSSYEQY; J gene: TRBJ2-7; V gene: TRBV29-1
CDR3 protein: ASSPQISSRTDTQY; J gene: TRBJ2-3; V gene: TRBV12-3/TRBV12-4
CDR3 protein: ASSERTYPSSGNTIY; J gene: TRBJ1-3; V gene: TRBV7-2
CDR3 protein: AWSVLPRTGGAARGYT; J gene: TRBJ1-2; V gene: TRBV30
CDR3 protein: ATRGLAGVSGVTNEQF; J gene: TRBJ2-1; V gene: TRBV19
CDR3 protein: ASRPTSSNEQF; J gene: TRBJ2-1; V gene: TRBV6-2/TRBV6-3
CDR3 protein: ASSDGTGNSPLH; J gene: TRBJ1-6; V gene: TRBV27